This TCR beta chain was sequenced for a study of cytomegalovirus exposure and HLA in healthy donors. Study-level results: When analyzed later, the rates of TCR association showed variation by HLA locus, with DRB1 the most and HLA-C the fewest. In an earlier analysis, in approximately 570 donors, most V segments appeared productive either ~87% or ~30% of the time. In a later analysis, a missense DCLRE1C variant was linked to TCR beta V- and J-gene trimming.

The CDR3 consists of 13 residues. Germline CDR1 reads MNHEY; CDR2 reads SMNVEV (reference sequence). Trimming at V came to 10 bases and at J to 6 bases, leaving 8 bases not matched to a gene. The PCR made use of 60 Vbeta and 13 Jbeta primers. Produced via immunoSEQ multiplex PCR; TCRdb's table is partial and in-frame only. The data contain 200,000 to 250,000 clones, 70% to 90% of them singletons. On this clone: Antigen unknown.

Sequencing used PBMCs. This receptor was obtained from a girl aged 2-9 years in good health and CMV-seronegative. V and J are TRBV27 and TRBJ1-2, with 10 positions matching TRBD1. CDR3 in amino acids: CATRDRGGNGYTF. Here the CDR3 DNA reads TGTGCCACCCGGGACAGGGGAGGGAATGGCTACACCTTC.